These 18 T cell receptor beta chains were sequenced from one sample in a study of cytomegalovirus exposure and HLA in healthy donors. The PCR made use of 60 Vbeta and 13 Jbeta primers. The repertoire was sequenced with immunoSEQ multiplex PCR; TCRdb's copy has only in-frame clones and lacks some. The sample carries some 99,000 clones, around three quarters recorded once. The sequenced material came from PBMCs. These receptor sequences come from a middle-aged man in good health and CMV-seronegative.

V usage is TRBV5-4 and J usage is TRBJ1-1; weak D call: TRBD1 (5 bases). The V gene lost 3 bases and the J gene lost 9 bases, with 15 bases spanning the gap. The CDR3 length is 13 residues. Germline V gene data show CDR1 as SGHNT and CDR2 as YYREEE (reference sequence). The CDR3 is CASSWGEDIKAFF. CDR3 nucleotide sequence: TGTGCCAGCAGCTGGGGGGAAGACATTAAAGCTTTCTTT.

The chain uses TRBV7-9 and TRBJ1-5; 8 bases agree with TRBD1. Looked up from germline, CDR1 is SEHNR and CDR2 is FQNEAQ (reference sequence). This CDR3 contains 14 residues. The trim removed 6 bases at V and 2 bases at J, leaving 3 bases unmatched. CDR3 sequence reads: CASSQGAGNQPQHF. The CDR3 DNA reads TGTGCCAGCAGTCAGGGGGCGGGCAATCAGCCCCAGCATTTT.

This chain links TRBV19 with TRBJ2-2, with 7 positions matching TRBD2. Looked up from germline, CDR1 is LNHDA and CDR2 is SQIVND (reference sequence). With V trimmed by 3 bases and J by 3 bases, 7 bases remained unmatched. CDR3 size: 16 residues. The CDR3 region has the DNA TGTGCCAGTAGTATGGTCTGGGGGGGATACACCGGGGAGCTGTTTTTT. Amino acid sequence: CASSMVWGGYTGELFF.

The chain employs TRBV28 and TRBJ2-7, with 16 bases that match TRBD2. Germline V lookup: CDR1 MDHEN, CDR2 SYDVKM. The length of the CDR3 is 17 residues. Trimming removed 3 bases from V and 8 bases from J; junction bases left unmatched: 10. The CDR3 is CASSFFRPGLAGGQQYF. For the CDR3, the DNA is TGTGCCAGCAGTTTCTTTCGACCGGGACTAGCGGGGGGGCAGCAGTACTTC.

The V call is TRBV7-2, the J call TRBJ2-7; tentative D call: TRBD2 (5 bases). The CDR3 spans 12 residues. CDR1 is SGHTA, CDR2 FQGNSA, per germline. The ends were cut back, 5 bases at V and 3 bases at J, with 8 bases in the middle. The CDR3 protein is CASSARDYEQYF. The DNA for the CDR3 is TGTGCCAGCAGCGCTCGGGACTACGAGCAGTACTTC.

The chain has TRBV14 and TRBJ1-1, with D possibly TRBD1 on 6 matching bases. This CDR3 comprises 16 residues. Germline V gene sequence: CDR1 SGHDN, CDR2 FVKESK. Trimming left V 0 bases short and J 2 bases short, with 13 bases between. CDR3 DNA: TGTGCCAGCAGCCAAGATCAGGGGTGGGGAAACACTGAAGCTTTCTTT. This sequence encodes CASSQDQGWGNTEAFF.

This clone has just a few counts. The rearrangement joins TRBV5-6 to TRBJ2-1; D unclear. The CDR3 extends over 12 amino acids. Trimming shortened V by 0 bases and J by 10 bases, and 8 bases separated the two germline ends. Per the germline V gene, CDR1 is SGHDT and CDR2 is YYEEEE. The chain's CDR3 is CASSLGFGEQFF. The CDR3 nucleotides read TGTGCCAGCAGCTTGGGGTTTGGCGAGCAGTTCTTC.

As regards this clone: The same CDR3 also results from other DNA sequences found in this sample. This chain connects TRBV28 to TRBJ2-7; D remains unclear. Trimming took 3 bases from V and 4 from J, leaving 7 bases between them. Germline-derived CDR1 and CDR2 are MDHEN and SYDVKM. CDR3 length: 12 residues. This CDR3 is CASSLSGYEQYF. The CDR3 region has the DNA TGTGCCAGCAGTTTGTCGGGTTACGAGCAGTACTTC.

This clone was seen a handful of times. The sample has other DNA sequences that encode this CDR3 too. The chain has TRBV6-1 and TRBJ2-2; D gene ambiguous. With 4 bases removed from V and 2 bases from J, the gap between germline ends came to 8 bases. CDR1 and CDR2 (germline): MNHNS, SASEGT. The CDR3 covers 14 residues. The CDR3 nucleotides read TGTGCCAGCAGTGTAAACAGAAACACCGGGGAGCTGTTTTTT. Translated: CASSVNRNTGELFF.

The V and J genes are TRBV9 and TRBJ1-2; possibly TRBD1 for D (6 bases). The CDR3 consists of 18 residues. Trimming took off 3 bases at V and 6 bases at J, with 27 bases between the two ends. The germline gives CDR1 SGDLS, CDR2 YYNGEE. This CDR3 reads CASSAGDRGGVIRHGYTF. CDR3 DNA sequence: TGTGCCAGCAGCGCCGGAGACAGAGGGGGGGTAATCCGTCATGGCTACACCTTC. The variable domain in full, with the rest retrieved from reference TRBV9 and TRBJ1-2, is DSGVTQTPKHLITATGQRVTLRCSPRSGDLSVYWYQQSLDQGLQFLIQYYNGEERAKGNILERFSAQQFPDLHSELNLSSLELGDSALYFCASSAGDRGGVIRHGYTFGSGTRLTVV.

This clone was detected once. The chain has TRBV6-6 and TRBJ1-4; possibly TRBD1 for D (6 bases). V was clipped by 0 bases and J by 0 bases, with 8 bases between them. Germline V gene lookup returns CDR1 MNHNY and CDR2 SVGAGI (reference sequence). CDR3 length equals 16 residues. CDR3 in DNA: TGTGCCAGCAGTTACTCAGGGGGAGCAACTAATGAAAAACTGTTTTTT. It translates to CASSYSGGATNEKLFF.

V and J are TRBV7-8 and TRBJ1-2; D gene uncertain. The CDR3 has 14 residues. The germline V gene has CDR1 SGHVS and CDR2 FQNEAQ. V was clipped by 0 bases and J by 1 base, with 6 bases between them. DNA of the CDR3: TGTGCCAGCAGCTTAGCAACATATAACTATGGCTACACCTTC. Residues: CASSLATYNYGYTF.

This clone was observed a handful of times. This rearrangement joins TRBV9 to TRBJ2-5, with D tentatively TRBD2 (5 bases). The CDR3 runs 15 residues. Trimming shortened V by 0 bases and J by 8 bases, and 17 bases separated the two germline ends. Germline CDR1 SGDLS, CDR2 YYNGEE. The CDR3 is CASSVGPSLEETQYF. The CDR3, as DNA: TGTGCCAGCAGCGTAGGACCATCTTTGGAGGAAACCCAGTACTTC.

The chain links TRBV7-6 to TRBJ1-6; tentative D call: TRBD1 (6 bases). Trimming took 0 bases from V and 9 from J, leaving 9 bases between them. The germline V gene has CDR1 SGHVS and CDR2 FNYEAQ. This CDR3 comprises 14 residues. The CDR3 here is CASSLAKQGSPLHF. The CDR3, as DNA: TGTGCCAGCAGCTTAGCGAAACAGGGTTCACCCCTCCACTTT.

This clone has just one count. V and J are TRBV7-2 and TRBJ2-3; the D is unclear. There are 14 residues in the CDR3. The germline V gene encodes CDR1 SGHTA and CDR2 FQGNSA. The germline V and J ends were trimmed by 2 bases and 0 bases, with 6 bases remaining between them. The CDR3 protein is CASSLLPSTDTQYF. CDR3 bases: TGTGCCAGCAGCTTACTCCCGAGCACAGATACGCAGTATTTT.

The rearrangement links TRBV11-2 to TRBJ2-7, with 11 bases fitting TRBD2. The CDR3 is 14 amino acids. Germline trimming cut 5 bases from V and 5 bases from J; bases unmatched to any gene: 5. Germline V CDR1 and CDR2: SGHAT, FQNNGV. CDR3 amino acids: CASSPLAGGHEQYF. For the CDR3, the DNA is TGTGCCAGCAGCCCCCTAGCGGGAGGACACGAGCAGTACTTC.

CDR3 DNA sequence: TGCGCCAGCAGCCCCCTGGCGGCGGGGGTACGCGGGCTGTTTTTT. This gives the protein CASSPLAAGVRGLFF. This chain connects TRBV4-3 to TRBJ2-2, with 7 bases aligning to TRBD2. CDR3 size: 15 residues. The germline CDR1 and CDR2 sequences are LGHNA and YSLEER. V was clipped by 4 bases and J by 13 bases; unmatched bases: 15.

The V gene is TRBV7-9, the J gene TRBJ2-5; D possibly corresponds to TRBD1 (5 bases). The CDR3 spans 14 residues. Trimming took off 5 bases at V and 4 bases at J, with 14 bases between the two ends. Per germline, CDR1 SEHNR and CDR2 FQNEAQ (reference sequence). The CDR3 protein is CASSRDSSLETQYF. The CDR3 DNA reads TGTGCCAGCAGCCGAGACAGTTCACTAGAGACCCAGTACTTC.